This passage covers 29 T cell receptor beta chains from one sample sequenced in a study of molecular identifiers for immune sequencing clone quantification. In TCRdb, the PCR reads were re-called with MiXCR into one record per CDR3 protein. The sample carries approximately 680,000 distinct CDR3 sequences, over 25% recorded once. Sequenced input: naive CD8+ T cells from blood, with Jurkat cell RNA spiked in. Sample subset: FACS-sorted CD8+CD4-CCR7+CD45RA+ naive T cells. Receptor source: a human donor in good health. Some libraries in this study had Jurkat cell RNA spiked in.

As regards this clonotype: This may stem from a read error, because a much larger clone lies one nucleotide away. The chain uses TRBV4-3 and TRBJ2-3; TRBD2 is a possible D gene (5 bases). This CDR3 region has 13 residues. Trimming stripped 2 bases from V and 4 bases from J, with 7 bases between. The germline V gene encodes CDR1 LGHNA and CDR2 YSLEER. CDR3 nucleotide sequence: TGCGCCAGCAGCCAATCTAGCCCAGATACGCAGTATTTT. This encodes CASSQSSPDTQYF.

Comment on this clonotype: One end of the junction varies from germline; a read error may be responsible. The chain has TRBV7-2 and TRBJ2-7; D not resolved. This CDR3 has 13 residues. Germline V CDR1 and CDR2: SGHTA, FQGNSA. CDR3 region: CASSPLGSYEPYF. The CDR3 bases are TGTGCCAGCAGCCCCCTGGGATCCTACGAGCCGTACTTC.

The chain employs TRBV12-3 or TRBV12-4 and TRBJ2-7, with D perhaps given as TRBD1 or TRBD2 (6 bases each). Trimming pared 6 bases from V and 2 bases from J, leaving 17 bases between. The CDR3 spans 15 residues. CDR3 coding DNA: TGTGCCAGCAGCCTAGGGGGGTCCTACACCTACGAGCAGTACTTC. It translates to CASSLGGSYTYEQYF.

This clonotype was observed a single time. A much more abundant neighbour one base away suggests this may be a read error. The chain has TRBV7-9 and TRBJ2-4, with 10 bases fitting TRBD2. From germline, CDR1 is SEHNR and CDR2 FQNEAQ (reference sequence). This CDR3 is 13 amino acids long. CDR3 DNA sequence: TGTGCCGGCAGCGGGGGGGCCGTAAACATTCAGTACTTC. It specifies CAGSGGAVNIQYF.

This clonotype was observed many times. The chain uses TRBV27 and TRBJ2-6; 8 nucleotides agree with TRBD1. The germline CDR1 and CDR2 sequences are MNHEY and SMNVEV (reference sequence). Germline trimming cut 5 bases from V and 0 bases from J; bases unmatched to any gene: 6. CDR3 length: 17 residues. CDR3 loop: CASSKQGVGSGANVLTF. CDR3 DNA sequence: TGTGCCAGCAGTAAACAGGGGGTGGGCTCTGGGGCCAACGTCCTGACTTTC.

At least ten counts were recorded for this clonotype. CDR3 residues: CASSLSPSYTF. The CDR3 DNA is TGTGCCAGCAGCTTAAGTCCGAGCTACACCTTC. This rearrangement joins TRBV7-9 to TRBJ1-2, with D hard to call. Germline V gene lookup returns CDR1 SEHNR and CDR2 FQNEAQ (reference sequence). The CDR3 contains 11 residues. The V and J ends lost 2 bases and 9 bases respectively, with 7 bases between them.

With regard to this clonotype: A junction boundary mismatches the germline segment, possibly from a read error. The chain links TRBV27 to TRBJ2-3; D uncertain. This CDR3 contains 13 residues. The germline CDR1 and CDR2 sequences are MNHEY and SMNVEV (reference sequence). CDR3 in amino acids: CAGSWALTDTQYF. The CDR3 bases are TGTGCCGGCAGTTGGGCCCTCACGGATACGCAGTATTTT.

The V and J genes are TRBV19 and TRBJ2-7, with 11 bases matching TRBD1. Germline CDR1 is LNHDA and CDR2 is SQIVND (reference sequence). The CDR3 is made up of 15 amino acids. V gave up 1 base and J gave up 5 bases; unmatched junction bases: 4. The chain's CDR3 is CASSIVPGQGDEQYF. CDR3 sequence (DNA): TGTGCCAGTAGTATAGTCCCGGGACAGGGGGACGAGCAGTACTTC.

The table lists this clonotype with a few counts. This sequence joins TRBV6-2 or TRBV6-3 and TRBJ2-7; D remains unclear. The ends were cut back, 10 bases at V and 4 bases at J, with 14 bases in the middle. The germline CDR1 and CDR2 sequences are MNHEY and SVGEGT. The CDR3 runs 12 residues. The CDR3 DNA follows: TGTGCCACCACCCCCGGCGGTTACGAGCAGTACTTC. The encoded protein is CATTPGGYEQYF.

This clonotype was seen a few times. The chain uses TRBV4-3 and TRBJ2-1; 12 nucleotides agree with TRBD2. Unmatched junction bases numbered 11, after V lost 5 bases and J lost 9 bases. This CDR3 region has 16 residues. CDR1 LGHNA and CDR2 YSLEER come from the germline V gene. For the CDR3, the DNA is TGCGCCAGCAGCTACTTTCTAGCGGGAGGGCCGGTTGAGCAGTTCTTC. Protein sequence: CASSYFLAGGPVEQFF.

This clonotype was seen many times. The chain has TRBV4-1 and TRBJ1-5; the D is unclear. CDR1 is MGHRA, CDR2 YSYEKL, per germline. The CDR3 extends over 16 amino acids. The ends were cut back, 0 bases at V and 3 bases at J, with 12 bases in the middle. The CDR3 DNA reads TGCGCCAGCAGCCAAGAACGGGGAGACAACAATCAGCCCCAGCATTTT. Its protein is CASSQERGDNNQPQHF.

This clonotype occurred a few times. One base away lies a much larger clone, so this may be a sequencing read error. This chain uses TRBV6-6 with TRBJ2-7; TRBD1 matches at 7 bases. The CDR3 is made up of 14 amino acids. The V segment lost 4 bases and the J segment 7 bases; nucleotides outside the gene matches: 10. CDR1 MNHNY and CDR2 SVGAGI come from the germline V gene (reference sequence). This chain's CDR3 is CASSSPGQNLEQYF. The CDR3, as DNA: TGTGCCAGCAGTTCCCCGGGACAGAATTTAGAGCAGTACTTC.

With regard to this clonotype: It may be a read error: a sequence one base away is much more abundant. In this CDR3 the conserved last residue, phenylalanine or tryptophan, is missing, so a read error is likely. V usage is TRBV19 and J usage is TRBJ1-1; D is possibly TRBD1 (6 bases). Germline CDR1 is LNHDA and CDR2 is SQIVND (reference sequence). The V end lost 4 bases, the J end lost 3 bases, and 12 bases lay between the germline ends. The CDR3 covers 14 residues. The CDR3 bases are TGTGCCAGTAGTAACCGGGACACCGACACTGAAGCTTTCCTT. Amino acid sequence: CASSNRDTDTEAFL.

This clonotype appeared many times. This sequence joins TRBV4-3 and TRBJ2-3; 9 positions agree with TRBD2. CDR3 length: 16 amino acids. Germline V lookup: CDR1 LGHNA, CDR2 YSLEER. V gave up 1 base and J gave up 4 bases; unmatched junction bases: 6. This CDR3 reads CASSQGRGGVADTQYF. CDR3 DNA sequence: TGCGCCAGCAGCCAAGGGCGGGGGGGCGTGGCAGATACGCAGTATTTT.

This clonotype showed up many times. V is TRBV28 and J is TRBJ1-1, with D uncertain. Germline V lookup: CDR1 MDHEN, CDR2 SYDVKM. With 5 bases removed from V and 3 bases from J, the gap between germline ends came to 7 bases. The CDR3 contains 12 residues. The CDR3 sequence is CASSPTHTEAFF. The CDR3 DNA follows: TGTGCCAGCAGTCCAACCCACACTGAAGCTTTCTTT.

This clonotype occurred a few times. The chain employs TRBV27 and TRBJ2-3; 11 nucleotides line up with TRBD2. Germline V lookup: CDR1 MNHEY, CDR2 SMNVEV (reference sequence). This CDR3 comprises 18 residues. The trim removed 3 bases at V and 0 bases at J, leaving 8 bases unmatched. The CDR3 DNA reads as TGTGCCAGCAGTTTTCGACTAGCGGGGACTCCTAGCACAGATACGCAGTATTTT. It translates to CASSFRLAGTPSTDTQYF.

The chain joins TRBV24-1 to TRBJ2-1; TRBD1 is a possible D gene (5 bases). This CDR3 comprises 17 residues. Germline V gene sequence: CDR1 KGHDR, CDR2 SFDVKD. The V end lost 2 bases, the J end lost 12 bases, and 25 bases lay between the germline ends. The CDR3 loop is CATSDYPVGHAYHAQFF. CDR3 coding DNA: TGTGCCACCAGTGATTACCCGGTGGGGCATGCCTACCATGCGCAGTTCTTC.

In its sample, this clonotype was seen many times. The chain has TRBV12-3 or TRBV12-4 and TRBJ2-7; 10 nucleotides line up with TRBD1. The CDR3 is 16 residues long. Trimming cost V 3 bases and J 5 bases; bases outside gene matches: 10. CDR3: CASSLSKGQGSHEQYF. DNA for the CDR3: TGTGCCAGCAGTTTGAGTAAGGGACAGGGGTCCCACGAGCAGTACTTC.

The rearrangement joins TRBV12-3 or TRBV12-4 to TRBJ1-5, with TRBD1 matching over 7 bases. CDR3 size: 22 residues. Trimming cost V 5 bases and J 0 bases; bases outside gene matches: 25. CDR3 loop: CASSPSFPQGRDRGYSNQPQHF. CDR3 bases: TGTGCCAGCAGTCCGAGTTTTCCACAGGGGAGAGACCGGGGATATAGCAATCAGCCCCAGCATTTT.

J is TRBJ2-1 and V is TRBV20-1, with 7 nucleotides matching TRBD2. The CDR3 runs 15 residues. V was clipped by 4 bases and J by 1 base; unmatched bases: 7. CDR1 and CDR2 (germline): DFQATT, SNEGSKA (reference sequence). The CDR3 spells CSAIWTRQSYNEQFF. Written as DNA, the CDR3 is TGCAGTGCTATCTGGACTAGGCAGTCCTACAATGAGCAGTTCTTC.

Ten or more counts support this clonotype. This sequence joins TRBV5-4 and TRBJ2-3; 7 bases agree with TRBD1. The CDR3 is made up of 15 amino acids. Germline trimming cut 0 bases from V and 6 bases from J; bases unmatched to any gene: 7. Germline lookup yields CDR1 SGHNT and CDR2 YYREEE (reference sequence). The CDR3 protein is CASSLGQGAPDTQYF. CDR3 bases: TGTGCCAGCAGCTTGGGACAGGGTGCACCGGATACGCAGTATTTT.

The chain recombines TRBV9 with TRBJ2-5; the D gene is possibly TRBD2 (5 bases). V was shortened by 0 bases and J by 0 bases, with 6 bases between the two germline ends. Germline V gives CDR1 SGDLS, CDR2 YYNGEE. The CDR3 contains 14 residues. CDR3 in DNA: TGTGCCAGCAGCGTAGCGGGGAACCAAGAGACCCAGTACTTC. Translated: CASSVAGNQETQYF. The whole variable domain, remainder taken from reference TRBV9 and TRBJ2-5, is DSGVTQTPKHLITATGQRVTLRCSPRSGDLSVYWYQQSLDQGLQFLIQYYNGEERAKGNILERFSAQQFPDLHSELNLSSLELGDSALYFCASSVAGNQETQYFGPGTRLLVL.

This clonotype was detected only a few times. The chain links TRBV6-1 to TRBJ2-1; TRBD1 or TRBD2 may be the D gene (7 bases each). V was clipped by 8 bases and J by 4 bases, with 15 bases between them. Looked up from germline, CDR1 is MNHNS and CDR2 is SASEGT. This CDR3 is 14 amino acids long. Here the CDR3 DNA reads TGTGCCAGCTCAGGCAGGGGGGGGTACAATGAGCAGTTCTTC. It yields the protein CASSGRGGYNEQFF.

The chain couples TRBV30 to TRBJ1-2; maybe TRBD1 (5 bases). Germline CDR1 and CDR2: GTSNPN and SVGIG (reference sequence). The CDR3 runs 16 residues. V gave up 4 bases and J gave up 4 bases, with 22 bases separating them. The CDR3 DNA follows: TGTGCCTGGAAGCCCACTGGGGGGGATCGTTCCTATGGCTACACCTTC. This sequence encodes CAWKPTGGDRSYGYTF.

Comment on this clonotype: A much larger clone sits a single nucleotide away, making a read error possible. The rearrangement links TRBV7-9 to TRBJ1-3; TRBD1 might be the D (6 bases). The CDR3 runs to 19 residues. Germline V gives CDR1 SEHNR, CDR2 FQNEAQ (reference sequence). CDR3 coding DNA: TGTGCCAGCAGCTCCCCGGGACATACATCCGCGGATCCTGGAGACACCATATATTTT. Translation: CASSSPGHTSADPGDTIYF. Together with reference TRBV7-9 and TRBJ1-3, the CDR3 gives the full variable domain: DTGVSQNPRHKITKRGQNVTFRCDPISEHNRLYWYRQTLGQGPEFLTYFQNEAQLEKSRLLSDRFSAERPKGSFSTLEIQRTEQGDSAMYLCASSSPGHTSADPGDTIYFGEGSWLTVV.

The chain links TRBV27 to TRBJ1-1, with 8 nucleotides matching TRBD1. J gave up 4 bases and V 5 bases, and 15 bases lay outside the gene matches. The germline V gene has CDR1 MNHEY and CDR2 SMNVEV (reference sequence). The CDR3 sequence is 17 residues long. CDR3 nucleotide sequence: TGTGCCAGCAGTCTCACCAGGGGGCTCTTCGCTAGCACTGAAGCTTTCTTT. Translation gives CASSLTRGLFASTEAFF.

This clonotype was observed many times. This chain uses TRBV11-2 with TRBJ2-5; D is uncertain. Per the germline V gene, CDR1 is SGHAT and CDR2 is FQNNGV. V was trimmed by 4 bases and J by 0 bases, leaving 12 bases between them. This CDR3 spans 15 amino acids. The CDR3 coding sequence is TGTGCCAGCAGCTCCCTTACCGCTTACCAAGAGACCCAGTACTTC. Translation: CASSSLTAYQETQYF.

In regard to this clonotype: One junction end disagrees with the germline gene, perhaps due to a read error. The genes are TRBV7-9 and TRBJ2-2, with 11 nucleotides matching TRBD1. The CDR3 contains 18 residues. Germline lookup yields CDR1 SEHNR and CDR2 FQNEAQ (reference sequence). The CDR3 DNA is TGTGCCAGCAGCTTCTGGACAGGGGGCTTAAAGAACACCGGGGAGCAGTTTTTT. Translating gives CASSFWTGGLKNTGEQFF. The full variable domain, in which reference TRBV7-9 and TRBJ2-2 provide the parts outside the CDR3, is DTGVSQNPRHKITKRGQNVTFRCDPISEHNRLYWYRQTLGQGPEFLTYFQNEAQLEKSRLLSDRFSAERPKGSFSTLEIQRTEQGDSAMYLCASSFWTGGLKNTGEQFFGEGSRLTVL.

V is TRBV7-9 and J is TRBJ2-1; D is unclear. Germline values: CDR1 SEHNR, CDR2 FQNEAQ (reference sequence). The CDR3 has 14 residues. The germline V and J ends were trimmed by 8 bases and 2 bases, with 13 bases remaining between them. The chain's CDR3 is CASRTEETYNEQFF. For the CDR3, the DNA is TGTGCCAGCCGGACGGAAGAAACCTACAATGAGCAGTTCTTC.